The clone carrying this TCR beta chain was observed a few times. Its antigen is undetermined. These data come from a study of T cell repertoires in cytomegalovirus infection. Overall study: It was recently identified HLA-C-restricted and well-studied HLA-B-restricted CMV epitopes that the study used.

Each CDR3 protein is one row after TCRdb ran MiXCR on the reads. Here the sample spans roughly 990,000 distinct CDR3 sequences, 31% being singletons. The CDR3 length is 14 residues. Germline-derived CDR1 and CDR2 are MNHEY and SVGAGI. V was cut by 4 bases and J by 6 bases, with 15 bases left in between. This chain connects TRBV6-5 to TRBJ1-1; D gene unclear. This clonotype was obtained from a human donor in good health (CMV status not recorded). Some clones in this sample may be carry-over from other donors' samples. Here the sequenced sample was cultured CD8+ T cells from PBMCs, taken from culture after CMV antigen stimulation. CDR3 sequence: CASSSRTGFAEAFF. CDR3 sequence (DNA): TGTGCCAGCAGTTCCCGGACGGGTTTCGCTGAAGCTTTCTTT.